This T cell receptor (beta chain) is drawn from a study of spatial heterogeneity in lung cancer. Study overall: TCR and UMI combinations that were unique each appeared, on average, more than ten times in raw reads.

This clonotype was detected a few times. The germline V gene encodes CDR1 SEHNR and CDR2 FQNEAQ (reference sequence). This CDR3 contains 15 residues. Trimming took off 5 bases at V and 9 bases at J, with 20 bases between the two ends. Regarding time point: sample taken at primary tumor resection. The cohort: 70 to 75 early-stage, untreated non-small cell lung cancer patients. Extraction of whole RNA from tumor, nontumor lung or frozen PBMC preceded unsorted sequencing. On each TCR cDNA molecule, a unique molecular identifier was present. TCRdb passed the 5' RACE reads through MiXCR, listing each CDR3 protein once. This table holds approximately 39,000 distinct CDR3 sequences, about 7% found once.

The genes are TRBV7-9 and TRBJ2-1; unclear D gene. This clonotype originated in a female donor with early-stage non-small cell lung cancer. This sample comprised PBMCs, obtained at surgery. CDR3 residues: CASSPGVASWGEQFF. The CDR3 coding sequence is TGTGCCAGCAGCCCCGGAGTAGCATCGTGGGGTGAGCAGTTCTTC. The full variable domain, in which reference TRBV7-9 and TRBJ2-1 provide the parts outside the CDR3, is DTGVSQNPRHKITKRGQNVTFRCDPISEHNRLYWYRQTLGQGPEFLTYFQNEAQLEKSRLLSDRFSAERPKGSFSTLEIQRTEQGDSAMYLCASSPGVASWGEQFFGPGTRLTVL.